This T cell receptor (beta chain) was recorded in a study of CD8 T cells in Susac syndrome. When the RNA was reverse transcribed, random hexamers were used with an input of about 0.5 to 1 ug. One entry per CDR3 protein results from TCRdb running MiXCR on the immunoSEQ multiplex PCR reads. The sample has approximately 180,000 distinct CDR3 sequences; over 75% are singletons. Losses at the gene ends were 6 bases for V and 0 bases for J; bases not matched to a gene: 13. This CDR3 comprises 18 residues. CDR1 MNHEY and CDR2 SMNVEV come from the germline V gene (reference sequence). Each Susac syndrome patient had definite or probable disease by recently defined criteria.

The source material was CD4+ T cells from PBMCs. The receptor was isolated from a human donor with Susac syndrome. V and J are TRBV27 and TRBJ2-1, with TRBD2 matching 8 bases. The CDR3 region is CASSSPRTSRSSYNEQFF. Here the CDR3 DNA reads TGTGCCAGCAGCTCCCCGAGGACTAGCCGGAGCTCCTACAATGAGCAGTTCTTC.